The present entry profiles one T cell receptor (beta chain) with its context. Its target is not known. These data are taken from a study of shared clonotypes between healthy human individuals. The germline V gene encodes CDR1 SGHTA and CDR2 FQGTGA. The CDR3 runs to 16 residues. Trimming took 2 bases from V and 0 from J, leaving 14 bases between them. For genomic DNA, unsorted samples relied on approximately 100 million PBMCs. Study-wide points: Clonotype sharing among the donors was expected to vary with sequencing depth.

The study ran the assay at deep level. Ten immunoSEQ deep assay plates held the unsorted PBMC DNA. Assay: immunoSEQ multiplex PCR; the TCRdb copy retains only in-frame clones and omits some. This sample has about 480,000 clones, with roughly 78% found just once. Sequencing used PBMCs. The receptor was isolated from a middle-aged woman in good health. Some clones in this sample may be carry-over from other donors' samples. J is TRBJ2-7 and V is TRBV7-3; D is possibly TRBD2 (6 bases). The CDR3 nucleotides read TGTGCCAGCAGCTTACTTGGCGGAGGGAGCTCCTACGAGCAGTACTTC. Amino acid sequence: CASSLLGGGSSYEQYF.